This T cell receptor beta chain was sequenced for a study of blood T cell repertoires in COVID-19. This CDR3 contains 15 residues. Germline assignment: CDR1 SGHDT and CDR2 YYEEEE. V shed 4 bases, J shed 6 bases, and the junction held 8 bases outside the gene matches. Here immunoSEQ multiplex PCR was the method, and the copy in TCRdb shows in-frame clones only, minus some. The sample carries under 300,000 clones, 70% to 90% recorded once. The source is a woman between 35 and 50 years old who had recovered from COVID-19. The chain has TRBV5-6 and TRBJ2-1; TRBD2 matches 9 bases. The sequencing input was peripheral blood. This CDR3 is CASSPRTSVGNEQFF. CDR3 DNA: TGTGCCAGCAGCCCACGGACTAGCGTTGGCAATGAGCAGTTCTTC.